This T cell receptor (beta chain) was recorded in a study of blood T cell repertoires in COVID-19. Trimming shortened V by 2 bases and J by 3 bases, and 14 bases separated the two germline ends. Germline V lookup: CDR1 SGDLS, CDR2 YYNGEE. The CDR3 has 15 residues. TCRdb's table, derived via immunoSEQ multiplex PCR, lists solely in-frame clones and lacks some. The sample has about 350,000 clones, roughly 87% seen once; the top ten hold approximately 3%. This rearrangement joins TRBV9 to TRBJ1-2; unclear D gene. The sequence derives from a woman aged 25-40 years who had recovered from COVID-19. Sequenced material: PBMCs or T cells enriched from blood (not recorded which). The CDR3 here is CASSVEPGTDYGYTF. The CDR3 coding sequence is TGTGCCAGCAGCGTCGAACCGGGAACGGACTATGGCTACACCTTC.